What follows are 9 T cell receptor beta chains derived from one specimen sequenced in a study of T cells after posttransplantation cyclophosphamide. Sequencing used immunoSEQ multiplex PCR; TCRdb keeps in-frame clones, though not all of them. Of 50,000 to 55,000 clones in the sample, 86% were seen once. Sequences were obtained from PBMCs. The receptor source for this set is a man aged 25 to 40 with a blood cancer, CMV-positive, and with a related stem cell donor.

V gene TRBV7-8 combines with J gene TRBJ1-3; D unresolved. V was shortened by 1 base and J by 4 bases, with 8 bases between the two germline ends. Germline V gene data show CDR1 as SGHVS and CDR2 as FQNEAQ. The CDR3 runs 14 residues. The CDR3 DNA sequence: TGTGCCAGCAGCTTAGGTGCAGGAGGAAACACCATATATTTT. This sequence encodes CASSLGAGGNTIYF.

The chain combines TRBV29-1 with TRBJ2-3, with D tentatively TRBD1 (6 bases). The germline V gene has CDR1 SQVTM and CDR2 ANQGSEA. The CDR3 loop spans 14 amino acids. As DNA, the CDR3 is TGCAGTTACTCCGGACAGTCCAGCACAGATACGCAGTATTTT. It is translated as CSYSGQSSTDTQYF.

This chain links TRBV15 with TRBJ1-1, with TRBD1 identical over 7 bases. The CDR3 is 15 amino acids. The germline V gene encodes CDR1 LNHNV and CDR2 YYDKDF (reference sequence). The junction had 6 bases not matched to a gene; V was cut back by 1 base and J by 4 bases. CDR3 amino acids: CATSRAGSGGTEAFF. The CDR3 DNA is TGTGCCACCAGCAGAGCGGGATCAGGGGGCACTGAAGCTTTCTTT.

V and J are TRBV6-1 and TRBJ1-5, with D tentatively TRBD1 (5 bases). CDR1 and CDR2 (germline): MNHNS, SASEGT. V lost 2 bases, J lost 6 bases, and 14 bases lay in between. This CDR3 is 15 amino acids long. DNA of the CDR3: TGTGCCAGCAGTGAATCGTGGCAGGGCCCTCAGCCCCAGCATTTT. Translating it yields CASSESWQGPQPQHF.

The V gene is TRBV6-5, the J gene TRBJ1-1, with D unresolved. Trimming cost V 2 bases and J 5 bases, with 15 bases left between them. This CDR3 contains 15 residues. The germline V gene encodes CDR1 MNHEY and CDR2 SVGAGI. The DNA of the CDR3 is TGTGCCAGCAGTTACCGCCACGTCCGGGGTACTGAAGCTTTCTTT. Residues: CASSYRHVRGTEAFF.

The J gene is TRBJ1-3, the V gene TRBV6-5; D is ambiguous. V was trimmed by 10 bases and J by 2 bases, leaving 9 bases between them. This CDR3 is 12 amino acids long. Germline V gene lookup returns CDR1 MNHEY and CDR2 SVGAGI. The CDR3 loop is CATGEPGNTIYF. The DNA for the CDR3 is TGTGCCACCGGGGAACCTGGAAACACCATATATTTT.

This chain joins TRBV4-1 and TRBJ2-5; 14 nucleotides line up with TRBD2. The DNA end favors TRBJ2-7, so the J call may be wrong. The V gene's germline CDR1 is MGHRA and CDR2 YSYEKL. The CDR3 has 15 amino acids. Here the CDR3 reads CASSLGLAGGYEQYF. CDR3 DNA: TGCGCCAGCAGCTTAGGACTAGCGGGAGGCTACGAGCAGTACTTC.

The V gene is TRBV28, the J gene TRBJ1-3; 8 nucleotides match TRBD1. CDR3 size: 14 residues. V was clipped by 6 bases and J by 2 bases; unmatched bases: 3. Looked up from germline, CDR1 is MDHEN and CDR2 is SYDVKM. The DNA for the CDR3 is TGTGCCAGCAGCCCGGGACAGGCTGGAAACACCATATATTTT. It specifies CASSPGQAGNTIYF.

V is TRBV30 and J is TRBJ1-1, with D maybe TRBD1 (6 bases). The CDR3 spans 15 residues. V shed 2 bases and J shed 9 bases, with 22 bases lying between them. Per the germline V gene, CDR1 is GTSNPN and CDR2 is SVGIG (reference sequence). In nucleotides, the CDR3 is TGTGCCTGGAGTCCAGAACCGGGACAAGTAACGAAAGCTTTCTTT. This sequence encodes CAWSPEPGQVTKAFF. The full variable domain, its missing parts supplied by reference TRBV30 and TRBJ1-1, is SQTIHQWPATLVQPVGSPLSLECTVEGTSNPNLYWYRQAAGRGLQLLFYSVGIGQISSEVPQNLSASRPQDRQFILSSKKLLLSDSGFYLCAWSPEPGQVTKAFFGQGTRLTVV.